What follows describes a single T cell receptor (beta chain). The specificity of this receptor is unknown. Base-call qualities are not available, and no considerably larger clone is one nucleotide away. These data originate in a study of cytomegalovirus exposure and HLA in healthy donors (dated by TCRdb to the late 2010s). Background for the entire study: According to an earlier analysis of 587 of the donors, 200 million or so T cells yielded roughly 100 million unique TCR beta sequences and about 280 Gb of sequence data. An early release that covered some 630 HLA-typed donors contained around 300 gigabases of sequencing data and tens of millions of unique TCR sequences. Among the roughly 400 genotyped donors, approximately 81% belonged to the genetic ancestry cluster associated with self-reported Caucasian donors. The study aimed to test whether signatures of past pathogen exposure could be identified by cataloging public T cell receptors. The study used immunosequencing to profile the T cell repertoires of 600 to 850 subjects and linked those repertoires to cytomegalovirus serostatus. Besides the first cohort of about 730 subjects, a separate validation cohort made up of over 95 different subjects was used. The study combined high-throughput TCR immunosequencing, statistical association of individual TCRs with disease status, and machine learning to predict cytomegalovirus infection status. In a later analysis, previously published TCR beta repertoires from 670 or so donors were re-analyzed and high-resolution HLA genotyping was added so that TCR occurrence patterns could be studied. Rather than using new phenotypic data, the later analysis identified candidate immune exposures from TCR beta sequences and from how often those sequences occurred across donors. An earlier analysis of 587 of the donors used high-throughput TCR beta sequencing to judge whether each TCR beta V gene segment behaved as functional or pseudogenic. Alongside the repertoire data, information on donor age, sex, ethnicity and CMV serostatus was compiled. Genome-wide SNP genotypes for about 65% of the roughly 700 donors were used in a later genetic analysis, which treated that subset as a discovery cohort. All discovery cohort repertoires had been generated on a single sequencing platform. Class I and class II HLA loci were covered by the typing at four-digit resolution. Typing coverage varied by locus: roughly 620-640 donors for A, B, C, DRB1 and DQB1; some 520 for DQA1; around 610 for DPA1; more than 450 for DPB1. Four to six DR-DQ haplotypes were handled as single units for association and clustering, since linkage in the cohort was strong. Among 300 to 500 genotyped donors of the cohort, an average of approximately 220,000 unique TCR beta nucleotide sequences was sequenced per donor, of which approximately 19% were non-productive.

The method was the immunoSEQ multiplex PCR assay. A mixture of 60 forward primers for TCR Vbeta segments and 13 reverse primers for TCR Jbeta segments was used in the multiplex PCR. The CDR3 region of rearranged TCR beta genes was amplified from genomic DNA by a multiplex PCR assay. The Illumina HiSeq System was used to sequence the amplified TCR beta libraries as 87-base-pair reads. From the authors' description of their analysis: Across the roughly 640 repertoires, a later analysis counted tens of millions of unique TCR beta chains, approximately 12 million of which were shared by at least two donors. Raw reads were error-corrected and collapsed into unique sequences with a nearest-neighbor algorithm that merged closely related sequences to remove PCR and sequencing errors. To assign V, D and J gene segments, CDR3 sequences were aligned to IMGT reference sequences. For a sequence to be retained, a match of at least six nucleotides to both a V gene segment and a J gene segment was required. A rearrangement was called productive if the CDR3 had no stop codons and remained in frame with V and J, and every other rearrangement was called non-productive. CDR3 was defined by IMGT convention, running from the second conserved V-encoded cysteine to the conserved J-encoded phenylalanine. The earlier analysis of 587 of the donors excluded sequences that lacked an unambiguous match to a single V gene segment. An earlier analysis of under 750 of the donors called V segments functional above 56.7% productive rearrangements and segregating when the between-donor standard deviation exceeded 5%. A statistical classification framework was built for diagnosing cytomegalovirus status from the catalog of TCR beta chain sequences. In a later analysis, TCR nucleotide sequences were compared against IMGT/GENE-DB human TR gene sequences so that V and J genes could be assigned. The TCRdist pipeline was used in a later analysis to assign CDR3 sequences and most-parsimonious VDJ recombination scenarios. In a later analysis, every TCR beta chain was defined by the combination of its CDR3 amino acid sequence and its V-gene family, and reads without a unique V-gene family were dropped. A later analysis removed 592 highly shared, low-generation-probability nucleotide sequences to deal with suspected cross-contamination and a sequencing artifact. In a later analysis, a clonal expansion index for each public chain was calculated from normalized within-repertoire ranks of inferred template counts. In a later analysis, generation probabilities were computed using a VDJ recombination model fitted to out-of-frame rearrangements, and the results were checked against IGoR. In a later analysis, hypergeometric tests were used to score TCR-TCR, TCR-HLA and TCR-CMV co-occurrence, with a repertoire-size bias correction applied to TCR pairs. In a later analysis, false discovery rates were estimated by permuting HLA or CMV assignments 20 times. A later analysis grouped co-occurring TCRs with DBSCAN, adding TCRdist sequence similarity when clustering within HLA-allele-positive subsets. Repertoires with fewer than 30,000 or more than 120,000 public chains were left out of co-occurrence clustering, as were five repertoires with anomalous nucleotide sharing. TCRdb retrieved this table from immuneACCESS and kept in-frame rearrangements only. Not all clones are present; in checked studies, unresolved V genes account for under half, and no reason is known for the remainder. V and J calls and clone size are given by that table; D and trimming were obtained from the DNA. Recorded for this sample are around 140,000 clones; over 70% of them occurred a single time. Jointly, the top ten make up around 7% of the sample.

The cohort comprised fewer than 750 healthy bone marrow donors. Cohort members were all nominally healthy when sampled, although unrecorded immune exposures were likely present. The donor was CMV seronegative and belonged to the group of 350 to 400 seronegative cohort members. Every donor gave a peripheral blood sample, and the peripheral blood mononuclear cells from that sample were used for TCR beta sequencing. The Qiagen DNeasy Blood Extraction Kit was used to extract genomic DNA from the blood cell samples. General conclusions and limits of the study: V-gene and J-gene trimming of TCR beta chains was associated with a missense DCLRE1C variant in a later genetic analysis, and the association was replicated in an independent cohort. In an earlier analysis of under 600 of the donors, most TCR beta V segments were observed in productive rearrangements about 87% or about 30% of the time, broadly matching IMGT annotations. For the cohort, immune exposure information was limited to CMV serostatus. It was suggested by the authors that the approach could potentially be generalized to other disease states and immunological phenotypes. The sequencing pipeline was judged likely to have produced a cluster of highly shared sequence variants as a technical artifact. According to a later analysis, TCR association rates differed among HLA loci, with DRB1 alleles showing the most associated TCRs and HLA-C alleles showing the fewest. Cytomegalovirus status was reported to be diagnosed by the classifier with high specificity and sensitivity in both the original and validation cohorts. Only TCR beta chains were sequenced in this cohort, and the absence of alpha or paired-chain data limited detectable features. Specific HLA alleles were associated with 15,000 to 20,000 TCR beta sequences at a false discovery rate of 0.05 in a later analysis. Roughly uniform sequencing depth across donors was assumed in presence/absence analyses, although this assumption may not hold. According to a later analysis, most CMV-associated TCR beta chains appeared to be HLA-restricted, and the HLA associations seemed to be driven largely by CMV exposure. Because HLA typing was missing for some donors at each locus, association tests included only the typed subset. In a later analysis, several top co-occurrence clusters were reported to appear linked to parvovirus B19, influenza, CMV and Epstein-Barr virus. According to a later genetic analysis, donors in an Asian-associated ancestry cluster had fewer N-insertions in productive TCRs than the roughly 670-donor mean. In a later analysis, HLA-associated TCR beta chains showed more clonal expansion and lower generation probabilities than non-associated chains that were equally common. The study listed 164 TCR beta chains as associated with cytomegalovirus. Correlated functional status among segregating V segments might be attributable to linkage disequilibrium, but an unknown experimental factor could not be ruled out. Because counts were too low, seventeen rarely observed V segments, including chromosome 9 orphons, were excluded from the earlier analysis of about 500 of the donors. When HLA alleles, especially DR and DQ, strongly co-occurred, TCR associations were difficult to assign to individual alleles. A few of the identified cytomegalovirus-associated TCR beta chains were confirmed in vitro to be specific for cytomegalovirus antigens. A further reported finding was that TCR beta sequences accurately predicted the HLA-A and HLA-B alleles for most subjects in the first cohort. Most TCR sequences were observed very rarely across donors, whereas some public TCRs were present in many individuals. Some IMGT-functional V segments, including TRBV6-2 and TRBV6-3, could not be distinguished by the 87-base-pair reads and were therefore excluded.

Deletion took 1 base off V and 11 bases off J, with a span of 17 bases between the germline ends. From the germline V gene, CDR1 is SGHVS and CDR2 is FQNEAQ. Measured from the cysteine to the phenylalanine, the CDR3 is 14 residues long. Only the CDR3 DNA is retained, 42 bases long and in frame from the first base. The specimen sequenced was PBMCs. This sequence originates from a man between 25 and 39 years old in good health and CMV-seronegative. The chain links TRBV7-8 with TRBJ1-1, with TRBD1 perhaps the D gene, on 6 matching bases. The DNA sequence reads TGTGCCAGCAGCTTAGAGGAGTGGGGGGGCGACGCTTTCTTT. This sequence encodes CASSLEEWGGDAFF.